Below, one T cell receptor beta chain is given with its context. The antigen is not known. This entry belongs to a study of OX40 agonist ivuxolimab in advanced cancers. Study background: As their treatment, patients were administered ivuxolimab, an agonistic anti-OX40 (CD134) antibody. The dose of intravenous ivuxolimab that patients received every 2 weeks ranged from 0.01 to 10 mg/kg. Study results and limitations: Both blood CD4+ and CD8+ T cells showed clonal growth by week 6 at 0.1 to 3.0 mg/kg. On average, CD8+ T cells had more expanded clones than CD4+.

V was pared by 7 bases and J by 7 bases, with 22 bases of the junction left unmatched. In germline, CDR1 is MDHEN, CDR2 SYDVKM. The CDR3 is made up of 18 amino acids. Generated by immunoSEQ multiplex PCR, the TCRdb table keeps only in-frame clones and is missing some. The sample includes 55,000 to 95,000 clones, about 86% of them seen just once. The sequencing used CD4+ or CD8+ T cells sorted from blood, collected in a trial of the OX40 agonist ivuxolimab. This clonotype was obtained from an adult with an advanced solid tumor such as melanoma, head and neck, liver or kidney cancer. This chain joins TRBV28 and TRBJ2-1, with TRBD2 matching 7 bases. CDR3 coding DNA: TGTGCCAGCACTCAACCCCCTGGAGGGAGGGGCCGGGGGAATGAGCAGTTCTTC. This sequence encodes CASTQPPGGRGRGNEQFF.